This TCR beta chain derives from a study of beta chain features in type 1 diabetes. Study-level points and caveats: TCRB repertoires of naive, central memory and Treg cells appeared more similar among patients than among healthy donors.

The investigators reverse transcribed all of the isolated RNA, so they sequenced expressed TCRB transcripts. Generated by immunoSEQ multiplex PCR, the TCRdb table keeps only in-frame clones and is missing some. The profile shows roughly 300,000 clones, less than 9.5% of them singletons. Only a few counts were recorded for this clone. Its antigen remains unknown. The V end lost 0 bases, the J end lost 4 bases, and 13 bases lay between the germline ends. Germline V gives CDR1 LGHNA, CDR2 YSLEER. This CDR3 is 15 amino acids long. The sequencing sample was made of central memory CD4+ T cells from blood. The clonotype was recovered from a young woman in good health. V is TRBV4-3 and J is TRBJ2-7; possibly TRBD1 or TRBD2 for D (5 bases each). The CDR3 spells CASSQDPRDGYEQYF. The CDR3, as DNA: TGCGCCAGCAGCCAAGATCCGAGGGACGGGTACGAGCAGTACTTC.